This TCR beta chain derives from a study of CD8 T cells in Susac syndrome. With random hexamers, reverse transcription was performed on roughly 0.5 to 1 ug of RNA. TCR beta CDR3 was amplified by immunoSEQ covering 54 Vbeta and 13 Jbeta. Each CDR3 protein gets one entry after TCRdb re-called the immunoSEQ multiplex PCR reads with MiXCR. The sample consists of about 300,000 distinct CDR3 sequences, about 90% of them appearing once. CDR1 ENHRY and CDR2 SYGVKD come from the germline V gene. The CDR3 contains 14 residues. V gave up 6 bases and J gave up 2 bases, with 12 bases separating them. Sample: CD4+ T cells from PBMCs. The J gene is TRBJ2-3, the V gene TRBV10-3; no clear D. The origin of this receptor is a human donor with multiple sclerosis. This CDR3 reads CAIRVSLATDTQYF. The DNA of the CDR3 is TGTGCCATCAGGGTTAGCTTGGCCACAGATACGCAGTATTTT.